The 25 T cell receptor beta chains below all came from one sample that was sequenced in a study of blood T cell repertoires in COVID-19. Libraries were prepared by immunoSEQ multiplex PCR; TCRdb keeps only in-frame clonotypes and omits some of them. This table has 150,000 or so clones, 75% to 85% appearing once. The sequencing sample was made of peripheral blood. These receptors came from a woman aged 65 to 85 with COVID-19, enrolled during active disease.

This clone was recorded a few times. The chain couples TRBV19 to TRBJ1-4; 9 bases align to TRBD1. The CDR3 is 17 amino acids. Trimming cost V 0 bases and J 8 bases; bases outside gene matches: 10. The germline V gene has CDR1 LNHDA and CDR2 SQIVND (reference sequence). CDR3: CASSIDGPGQGQEKLFF. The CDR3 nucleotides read TGTGCCAGTAGTATAGATGGTCCGGGACAGGGACAAGAAAAACTGTTTTTT.

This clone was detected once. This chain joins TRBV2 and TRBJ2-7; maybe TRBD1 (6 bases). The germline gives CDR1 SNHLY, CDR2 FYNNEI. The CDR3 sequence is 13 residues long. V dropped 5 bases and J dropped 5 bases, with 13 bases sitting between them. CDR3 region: CASSYRVSDEQYF. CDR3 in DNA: TGTGCCAGCAGTTACAGGGTTTCGGACGAGCAGTACTTC.

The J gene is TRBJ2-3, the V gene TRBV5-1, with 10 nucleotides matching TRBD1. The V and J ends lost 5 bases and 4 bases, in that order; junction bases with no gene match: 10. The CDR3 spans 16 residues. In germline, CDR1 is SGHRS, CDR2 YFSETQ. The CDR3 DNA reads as TGCGCCAGCAGGCCCAATACCGGGACAGGGGCAGATACGCAGTATTTT. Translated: CASRPNTGTGADTQYF.

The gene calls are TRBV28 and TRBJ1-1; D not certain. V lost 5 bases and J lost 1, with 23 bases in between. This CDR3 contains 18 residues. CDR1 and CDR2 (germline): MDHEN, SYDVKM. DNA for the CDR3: TGTGCCAGCAGTCATGAATCGGAGAGTAACCCGAGGAACACTGAAGCTTTCTTT. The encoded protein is CASSHESESNPRNTEAFF.

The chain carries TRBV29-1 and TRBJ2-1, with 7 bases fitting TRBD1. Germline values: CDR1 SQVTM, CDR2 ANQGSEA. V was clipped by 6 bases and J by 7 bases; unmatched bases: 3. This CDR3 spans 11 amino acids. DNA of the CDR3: TGCAGCGTGGAACAGGGGAATGAGCAGTTCTTC. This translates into CSVEQGNEQFF.

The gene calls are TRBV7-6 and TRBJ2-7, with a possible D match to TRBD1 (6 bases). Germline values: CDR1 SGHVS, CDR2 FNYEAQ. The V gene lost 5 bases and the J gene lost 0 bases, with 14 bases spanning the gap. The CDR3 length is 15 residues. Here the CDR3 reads CASSNPTGSSYEQYF. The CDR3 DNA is TGTGCCAGCAGCAACCCGACAGGTAGCTCCTACGAGCAGTACTTC.

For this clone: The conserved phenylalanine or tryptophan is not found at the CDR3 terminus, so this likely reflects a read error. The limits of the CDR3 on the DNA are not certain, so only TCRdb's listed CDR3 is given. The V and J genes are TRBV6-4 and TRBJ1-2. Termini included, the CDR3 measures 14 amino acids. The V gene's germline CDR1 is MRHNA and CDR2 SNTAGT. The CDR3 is CASSDSISPGGISA.

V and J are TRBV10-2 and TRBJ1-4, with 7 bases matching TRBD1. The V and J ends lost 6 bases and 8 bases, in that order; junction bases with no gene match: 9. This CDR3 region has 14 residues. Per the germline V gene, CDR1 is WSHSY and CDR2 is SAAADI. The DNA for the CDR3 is TGCGCCAGCAGAGAGGGGGCAGTTCGGGAAAAACTGTTTTTT. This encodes CASREGAVREKLFF.

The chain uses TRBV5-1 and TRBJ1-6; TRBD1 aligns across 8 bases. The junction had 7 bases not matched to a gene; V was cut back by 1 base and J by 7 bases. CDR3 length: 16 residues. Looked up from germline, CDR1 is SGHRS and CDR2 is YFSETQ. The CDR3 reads CASSLTRTGKNSPLHF. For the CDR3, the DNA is TGCGCCAGCAGCTTGACGAGGACAGGGAAAAATTCACCCCTCCACTTT.

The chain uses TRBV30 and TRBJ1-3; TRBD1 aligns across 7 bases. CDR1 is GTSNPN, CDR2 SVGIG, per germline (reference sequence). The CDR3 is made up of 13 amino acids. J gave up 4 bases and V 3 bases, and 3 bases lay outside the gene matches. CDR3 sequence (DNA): TGTGCCTGGAGCCCAGGGGGAGGAAACACCATATATTTT. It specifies CAWSPGGGNTIYF. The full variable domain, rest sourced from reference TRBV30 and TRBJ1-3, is SQTIHQWPATLVQPVGSPLSLECTVEGTSNPNLYWYRQAAGRGLQLLFYSVGIGQISSEVPQNLSASRPQDRQFILSSKKLLLSDSGFYLCAWSPGGGNTIYFGEGSWLTVV.

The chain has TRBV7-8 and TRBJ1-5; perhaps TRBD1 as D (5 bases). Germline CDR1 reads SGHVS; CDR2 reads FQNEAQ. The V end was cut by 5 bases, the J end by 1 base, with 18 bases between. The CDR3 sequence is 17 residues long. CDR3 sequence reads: CASSPQEGPRSNQPQHF. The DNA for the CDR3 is TGTGCCAGCAGCCCCCAGGAGGGACCAAGGAGCAATCAGCCCCAGCATTTT. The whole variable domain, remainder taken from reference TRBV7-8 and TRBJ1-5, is GAGVSQSPRYKVAKRGQDVALRCDPISGHVSLFWYQQALGQGPEFLTYFQNEAQLDKSGLPSDRFFAERPEGSVSTLKIQRTQQEDSAVYLCASSPQEGPRSNQPQHFGDGTRLSIL.

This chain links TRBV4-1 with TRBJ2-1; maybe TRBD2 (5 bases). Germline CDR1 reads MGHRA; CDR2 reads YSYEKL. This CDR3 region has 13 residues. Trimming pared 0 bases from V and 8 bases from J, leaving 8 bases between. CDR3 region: CASSQEGRYEQFF. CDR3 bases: TGCGCCAGCAGCCAAGAGGGGAGATATGAGCAGTTCTTC.

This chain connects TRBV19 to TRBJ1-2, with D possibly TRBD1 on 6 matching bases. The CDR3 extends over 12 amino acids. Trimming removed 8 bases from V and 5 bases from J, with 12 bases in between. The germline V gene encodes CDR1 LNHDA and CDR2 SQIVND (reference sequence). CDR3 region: CASADRTYGYTF. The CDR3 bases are TGTGCCAGTGCTGACAGGACTTATGGCTACACCTTC.

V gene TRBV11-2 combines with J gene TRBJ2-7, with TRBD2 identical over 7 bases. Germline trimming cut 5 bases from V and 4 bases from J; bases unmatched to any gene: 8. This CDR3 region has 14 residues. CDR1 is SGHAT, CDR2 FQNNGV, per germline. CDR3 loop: CASSPAERGYEQYF. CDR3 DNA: TGTGCCAGCAGCCCAGCAGAGCGGGGATACGAGCAGTACTTC. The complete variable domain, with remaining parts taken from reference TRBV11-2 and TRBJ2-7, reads EAGVAQSPRYKIIEKRQSVAFWCNPISGHATLYWYQQILGQGPKLLIQFQNNGVVDDSQLPKDRFSAERLKGVDSTLKIQPAKLEDSAVYLCASSPAERGYEQYFGPGTRLTVT.

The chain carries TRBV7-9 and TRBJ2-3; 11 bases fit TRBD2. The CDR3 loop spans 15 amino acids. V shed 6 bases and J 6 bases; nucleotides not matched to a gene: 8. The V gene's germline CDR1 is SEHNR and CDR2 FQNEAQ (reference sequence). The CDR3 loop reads CASRSIAGGSDTQYF. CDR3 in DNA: TGTGCCAGCAGATCCATAGCGGGGGGGTCTGATACGCAGTATTTT.

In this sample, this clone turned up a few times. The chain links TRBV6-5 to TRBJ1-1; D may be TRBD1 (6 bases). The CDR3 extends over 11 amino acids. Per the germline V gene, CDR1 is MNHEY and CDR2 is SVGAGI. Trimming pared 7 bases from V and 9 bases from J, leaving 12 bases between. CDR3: CASNEGGKAFF. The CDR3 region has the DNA TGTGCCAGCAACGAGGGGGGGAAAGCTTTCTTT.

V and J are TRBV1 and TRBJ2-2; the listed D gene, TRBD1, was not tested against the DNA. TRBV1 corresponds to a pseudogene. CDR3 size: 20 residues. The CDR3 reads CTSSFPVTKLTRANTGELFF. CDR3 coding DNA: TGCACCAGCAGTTTCCCTGTGACGAAGTTGACACGAGCGAACACCGGGGAGCTGTTTTTT.

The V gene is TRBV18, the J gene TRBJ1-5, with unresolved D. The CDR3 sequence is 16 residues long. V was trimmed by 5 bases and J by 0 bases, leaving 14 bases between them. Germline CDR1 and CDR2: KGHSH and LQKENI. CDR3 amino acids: CASSERLSGSNQPQHF. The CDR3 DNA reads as TGTGCCAGCTCAGAACGGTTATCGGGTAGCAATCAGCCCCAGCATTTT.

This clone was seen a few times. DNA of the CDR3: TGTGCCAGCAGACAGCGAACAGGGTTGGATTCACCCCTCCACTTT. It is translated as CASRQRTGLDSPLHF. This chain links TRBV6-6 with TRBJ1-6; D might be TRBD1 (6 bases). This CDR3 has 15 amino acids. Germline V gives CDR1 MNHNY, CDR2 SVGAGI (reference sequence). Between the trimmed V and J ends, which lost 6 bases and 8 bases, there was a span of 17 bases.

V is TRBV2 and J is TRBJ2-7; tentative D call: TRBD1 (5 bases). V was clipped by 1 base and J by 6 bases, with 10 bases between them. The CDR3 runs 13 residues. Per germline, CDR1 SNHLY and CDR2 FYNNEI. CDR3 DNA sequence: TGTGCCAGCAGTGAAGGGCAGGGTGGCGAGCAGTACTTC. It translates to CASSEGQGGEQYF.

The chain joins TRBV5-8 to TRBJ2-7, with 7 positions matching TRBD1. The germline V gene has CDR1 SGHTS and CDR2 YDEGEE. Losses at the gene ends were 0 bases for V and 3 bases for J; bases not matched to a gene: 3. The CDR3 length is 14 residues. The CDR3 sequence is CASSLEGANYEQYF. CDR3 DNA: TGTGCCAGCAGCTTGGAGGGGGCGAACTACGAGCAGTACTTC.

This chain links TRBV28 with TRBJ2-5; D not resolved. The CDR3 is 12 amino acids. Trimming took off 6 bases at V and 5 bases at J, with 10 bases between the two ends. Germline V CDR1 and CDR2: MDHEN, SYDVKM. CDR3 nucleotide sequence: TGTGCCAGCAGCCGATTCCGGGAGACCCAGTACTTC. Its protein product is CASSRFRETQYF.

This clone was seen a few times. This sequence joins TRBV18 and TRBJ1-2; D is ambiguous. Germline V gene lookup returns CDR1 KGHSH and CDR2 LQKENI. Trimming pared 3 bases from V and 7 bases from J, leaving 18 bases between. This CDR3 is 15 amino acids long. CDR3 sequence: CASSPGGGQTSGYTF. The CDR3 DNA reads TGTGCCAGCTCACCGGGCGGAGGGCAGACCAGTGGCTACACCTTC.

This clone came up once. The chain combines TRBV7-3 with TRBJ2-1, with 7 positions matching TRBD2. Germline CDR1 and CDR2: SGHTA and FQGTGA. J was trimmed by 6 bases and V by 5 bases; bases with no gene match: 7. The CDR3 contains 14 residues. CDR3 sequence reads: CASSLGGLGNEQFF. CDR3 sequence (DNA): TGTGCCAGCAGCCTGGGAGGGCTGGGCAATGAGCAGTTCTTC.

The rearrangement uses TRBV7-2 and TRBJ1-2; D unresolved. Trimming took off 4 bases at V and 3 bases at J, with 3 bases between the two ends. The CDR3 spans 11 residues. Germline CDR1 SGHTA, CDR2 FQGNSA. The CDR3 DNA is TGTGCCAGCAGCTCCGACTATGGCTACACCTTC. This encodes CASSSDYGYTF.